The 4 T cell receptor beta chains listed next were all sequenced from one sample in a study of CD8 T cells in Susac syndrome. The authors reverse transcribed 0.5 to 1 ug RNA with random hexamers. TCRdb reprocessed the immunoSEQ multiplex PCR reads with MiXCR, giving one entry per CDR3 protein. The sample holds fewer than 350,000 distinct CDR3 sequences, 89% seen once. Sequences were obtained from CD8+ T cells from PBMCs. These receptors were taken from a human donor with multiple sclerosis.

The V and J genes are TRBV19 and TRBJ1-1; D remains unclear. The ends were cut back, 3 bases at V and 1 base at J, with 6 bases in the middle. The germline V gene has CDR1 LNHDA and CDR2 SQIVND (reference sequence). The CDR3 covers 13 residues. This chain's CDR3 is CASSIWENTEAFF. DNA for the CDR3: TGTGCCAGTAGTATCTGGGAGAACACTGAAGCTTTCTTT. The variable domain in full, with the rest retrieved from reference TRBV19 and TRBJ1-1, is DGGITQSPKYLFRKEGQNVTLSCEQNLNHDAMYWYRQDPGQGLRLIYYSQIVNDFQKGDIAEGYSVSREKKESFPLTVTSAQKNPTAFYLCASSIWENTEAFFGQGTRLTVV.

The CDR3 coding sequence is TGTGCCACCACGGACAGGGGGCTTACTTTCTTGACTGAAGCTTTCTTT. This translates into CATTDRGLTFLTEAFF. The gene calls are TRBV28 and TRBJ1-1; TRBD1 matches at 11 bases. Germline V lookup: CDR1 MDHEN, CDR2 SYDVKM. The CDR3 is 16 amino acids. V trimming: 10 bases; J trimming: 5 bases; junction bases outside the gene matches: 15.

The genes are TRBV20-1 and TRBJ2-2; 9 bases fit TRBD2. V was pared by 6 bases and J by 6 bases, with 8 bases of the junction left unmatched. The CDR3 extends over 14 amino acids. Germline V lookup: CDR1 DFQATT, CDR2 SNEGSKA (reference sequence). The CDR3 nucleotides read TGCAGTGCCCAATGGGCGGGAGGGCCCGGGGAGCTGTTTTTT. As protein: CSAQWAGGPGELFF.

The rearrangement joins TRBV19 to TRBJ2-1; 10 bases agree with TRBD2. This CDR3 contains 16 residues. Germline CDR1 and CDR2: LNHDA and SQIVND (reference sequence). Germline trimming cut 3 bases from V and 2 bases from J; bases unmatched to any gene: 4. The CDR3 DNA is TGTGCCAGTAGTATTTTCGGACTAGCGGCCTACAATGAGCAGTTCTTC. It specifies CASSIFGLAAYNEQFF.